This TCR beta chain appears in the sequencing data of a study of CD8 T cells in ankylosing spondylitis. Overall study results and limits: In ankylosing spondylitis patients, matched synovial fluid reportedly showed significant enrichment of disease-linked clones. Disease-linked clones had a CD8+ phenotype and relatively low frequency in peripheral blood.

This clonotype showed up just a few times. Its antigen is still unknown. It was by quantitative 5'-RACE with molecular barcodes that TCR beta libraries were made. TCRdb recomputed calls from the 5' RACE reads with MiXCR, one row per CDR3 protein. The sample shows roughly 160,000 distinct CDR3 sequences, approximately 9% of them seen only once. The sequence was collected from a female donor with ankylosing spondylitis or in good health (not recorded which). The material sequenced was blood, either unsorted or a sorted T cell fraction (not recorded which).

The chain's CDR3 is CASSAGAGNTEAFF. The CDR3 DNA sequence: TGTGCCAGCAGCGCAGGGGCTGGGAACACTGAAGCTTTCTTT. The chain joins TRBV9 to TRBJ1-1; the D gene is possibly TRBD1 (6 bases). From germline, CDR1 is SGDLS and CDR2 YYNGEE. CDR3 length equals 14 residues. V was pared by 3 bases and J by 1 base, with 10 bases between.